This passage covers 7 T cell receptor beta chains from one sample sequenced in a study of blood T cell repertoires in COVID-19. TCRdb's table, derived via immunoSEQ multiplex PCR, lists solely in-frame clones and lacks some. The sample consists of 400,000 or so clones, roughly 87% of them appearing once. The sample comprised PBMCs or T cells enriched from blood (not recorded which). These receptors all stem from a man in his late teens or twenties who had recovered from COVID-19.

V gene TRBV5-1 combines with J gene TRBJ2-5; tentatively, D is TRBD1 (5 bases). The germline V gene has CDR1 SGHRS and CDR2 YFSETQ. The CDR3 covers 14 residues. The V end was cut by 1 base, the J end by 2 bases, with 9 bases between. The CDR3 protein is CASSLNPGQETQYF. DNA for the CDR3: TGCGCCAGCAGCTTGAACCCAGGGCAAGAGACCCAGTACTTC. Based on the CDR3 plus reference TRBV5-1 and TRBJ2-5, the full variable domain is KAGVTQTPRYLIKTRGQQVTLSCSPISGHRSVSWYQQTPGQGLQFLFEYFSETQRNKGNFPGRFSGRQFSNSRSEMNVSTLELGDSALYLCASSLNPGQETQYFGPGTRLLVL.

The rearrangement uses TRBV7-8 and TRBJ1-6; 8 nucleotides match TRBD1. V shed 5 bases, J shed 7 bases, and the junction held 13 bases outside the gene matches. The germline V gene encodes CDR1 SGHVS and CDR2 FQNEAQ. The CDR3 is made up of 17 amino acids. CDR3 protein: CASSPGQVRRGNSPLHF. The CDR3 nucleotides read TGTGCCAGCAGCCCGGGACAGGTTCGTCGGGGGAATTCACCCCTCCACTTT.

This sequence joins TRBV29-1 and TRBJ1-2, with 7 bases matching TRBD1. J was trimmed by 5 bases and V by 3 bases; bases with no gene match: 3. The CDR3 runs to 12 residues. The germline gives CDR1 SQVTM, CDR2 ANQGSEA. The CDR3 is CSVDQGEYGYTF. CDR3 in DNA: TGCAGCGTTGATCAGGGGGAGTATGGCTACACCTTC.

The genes are TRBV19 and TRBJ1-2; D perhaps matches TRBD1 (5 bases). Looked up from germline, CDR1 is LNHDA and CDR2 is SQIVND (reference sequence). V lost 6 bases, J lost 0 bases, and 14 bases lay in between. The CDR3 is 15 amino acids. CDR3 sequence reads: CASRRTQAANYGYTF. The CDR3 bases are TGTGCCAGTAGGCGGACACAGGCCGCTAACTATGGCTACACCTTC.

This sequence joins TRBV29-1 and TRBJ2-3; TRBD1 matches 8 bases. With V trimmed by 4 bases and J by 3 bases, 9 bases remained unmatched. CDR1 SQVTM and CDR2 ANQGSEA come from the germline V gene. The CDR3 loop spans 15 amino acids. The CDR3 region has the DNA TGCAGCGTTGTAGGAGGCAGGGGGCCGACAGATACGCAGTATTTT. This gives the protein CSVVGGRGPTDTQYF.

This rearrangement joins TRBV11-3 to TRBJ2-2; 7 bases fit TRBD1. The CDR3 runs 15 residues. With 4 bases clipped from V and 1 base from J, the junction kept 3 bases outside the gene matches. Germline CDR1 is SGHNT and CDR2 is YENEEA. The CDR3 sequence is CASSWDSQNTGELFF. CDR3 coding DNA: TGTGCCAGCAGCTGGGACAGCCAGAACACCGGGGAGCTGTTTTTT.

This chain connects TRBV7-9 to TRBJ1-2, with a weak D call TRBD1 (5 bases). The CDR3 spans 15 residues. V was shortened by 5 bases and J by 3 bases, with 16 bases between the two germline ends. Germline loops: CDR1 SEHNR, CDR2 FQNEAQ (reference sequence). CDR3 coding DNA: TGTGCCAGCAGCCCGCTGCGGGGGGGAGACTATGGCTACACCTTC. It yields the protein CASSPLRGGDYGYTF.